These 9 T cell receptor beta chains originate from one sample sequenced in a study of beta chain features in type 1 diabetes (dated by TCRdb to 2017 to 2018). Antigens for these TCRs are unknown. Libraries were prepared through the immunoSEQ multiplex PCR assay. The High Capacity cDNA Reverse Transcription Kit was used to reverse transcribe all of the isolated RNA, meaning that expressed TCRB transcripts were what got sequenced. Entries here come from immuneACCESS through TCRdb and include only in-frame sequences with V and J called. Some clones fail to appear in such tables; in the studies checked, an unresolved V gene covers under half of the shortfall, and the cause of the remainder is unknown. The sample table holds tens of thousands of clones, of which more than 45% were seen once. 0.3% to 0.4% of the sample is taken by the ten largest. The paper as a whole reports these results and caveats: A moderate but significant shortening of TCRB CDR3 length was observed in type 1 diabetes patients in all four CD4+ subsets.

Specimen: stem cell memory CD4+ T cells from blood. The meaning of the sample's cell subset or site label: stem cell-like memory CD4+ T cells. The receptors were gathered from a man aged 18-30 years with type 1 diabetes.

In DNA form, the CDR3 reads TGCAGTGCTAGCGAGCCGTACGGGCAGTTCTTC. It codes for CSASEPYGQFF. The V and J genes are TRBV20-1 and TRBJ2-1; no reliable D call. Trimming left V 3 bases short and J 12 bases short, with 12 bases between. Per germline, CDR1 DFQATT and CDR2 SNEGSKA (reference sequence). This CDR3 has 11 amino acids.

V usage is TRBV25-1 and J usage is TRBJ1-2, with D possibly matching TRBD1 (5 bases). In germline, CDR1 is MGHDK, CDR2 SYGVNS. V lost 2 bases to trimming and J lost 4 bases, with 11 bases between them. The CDR3 is made up of 14 amino acids. DNA for the CDR3: TGTGCCAGCAGTGAAACCGACAGAGTCTATGGCTACACCTTC. Residues: CASSETDRVYGYTF.

This chain uses TRBV28 with TRBJ2-1, with 9 bases that match TRBD1. This CDR3 has 16 residues. Germline-derived CDR1 and CDR2 are MDHEN and SYDVKM. Unmatched junction bases numbered 14, after V lost 7 bases and J lost 7 bases. The CDR3 DNA reads TGTGCCAGCACTCCTCCCGGGGACAGGGTTCAGAATGAGCAGTTCTTC. This translates into CASTPPGDRVQNEQFF.

This clone was seen more than once but under ten times. The chain recombines TRBV28 with TRBJ1-1, with 11 nucleotides matching TRBD1. Germline CDR1 and CDR2: MDHEN and SYDVKM. V lost 6 bases to trimming and J lost 8 bases; unmatched junction nucleotides: 5. CDR3 length: 13 amino acids. The CDR3: CASSWTGGGEAFF. The CDR3 bases are TGTGCCAGCAGCTGGACAGGGGGCGGGGAAGCTTTCTTT.

This clone occurred a few times. CDR3 region: CASSFTSGGETQYF. The CDR3 region has the DNA TGTGCCAGCAGCTTTACCTCAGGGGGGGAGACCCAGTACTTC. The chain carries TRBV7-2 and TRBJ2-5; possibly TRBD1 for D (7 bases). CDR1 and CDR2 from the germline V gene are SGHTA and FQGNSA. The CDR3 sequence is 14 residues long. V was cut by 3 bases and J by 5 bases, with 13 bases left in between.

The rearrangement joins TRBV13 to TRBJ2-3; D not resolved. CDR3 length: 13 amino acids. Germline assignment: CDR1 PRHDT and CDR2 FYEKMQ (reference sequence). V lost 1 base and J lost 7, with 9 bases in between. The CDR3 loop is CASSLVSLYTQYF. The CDR3 DNA is TGTGCCAGCAGCTTAGTTAGTCTTTATACGCAGTATTTT.

V gene TRBV11-2 combines with J gene TRBJ2-7; a possible D gene is TRBD2 (6 bases). The CDR3 extends over 17 amino acids. Germline assignment: CDR1 SGHAT and CDR2 FQNNGV. Trimming left V 3 bases short and J 3 bases short, with 21 bases between. CDR3 region: CASSFGMGAPGVYEQYF. The DNA of the CDR3 is TGTGCCAGCAGCTTCGGAATGGGCGCGCCGGGAGTCTACGAGCAGTACTTC.

The J gene is TRBJ1-5, the V gene TRBV7-2; D is unresolved. Per germline, CDR1 SGHTA and CDR2 FQGNSA. This CDR3 is 14 amino acids long. Trimming removed 5 bases at V and 2 bases at J, with 10 bases between. CDR3 DNA: TGTGCCAGCAGCCCCCTAGGTGGCAATCAGCCCCAGCATTTT. As protein: CASSPLGGNQPQHF.

This sequence joins TRBV6-6 and TRBJ2-5, with 8 bases that match TRBD1. CDR3 length: 14 residues. Germline CDR1 and CDR2: MNHNY and SVGAGI (reference sequence). Unmatched junction bases numbered 4, after V lost 2 bases and J lost 5 bases. The CDR3 sequence: CASSYPGGAETQYF. In DNA, the CDR3 is TGTGCCAGCAGTTACCCAGGGGGCGCGGAGACCCAGTACTTC.